This T cell receptor beta chain was identified during a study of blood T cell repertoires in COVID-19. The repertoire was sequenced with immunoSEQ multiplex PCR; TCRdb's copy has only in-frame clones and lacks some. The repertoire holds around 140,000 clones, with around nine tenths as singletons. CDR1 and CDR2 from the germline V gene are SGDLS and YYNGEE. The CDR3 length is 15 residues. J gave up 6 bases and V 5 bases, and 9 bases lay outside the gene matches. The receptor was derived from a man aged 60 to 69 with COVID-19, enrolled during active disease. This chain uses TRBV9 with TRBJ2-3; 10 positions match TRBD1. Specimen: peripheral blood. CDR3 in amino acids: CASRPGTGDGDTQYF. CDR3 DNA: TGTGCCAGCAGGCCGGGGACAGGGGACGGGGATACGCAGTATTTT.